The rows below give T cell receptor beta chains drawn from one sample of a study of blood T cell repertoires in COVID-19. Generated by immunoSEQ multiplex PCR, the TCRdb table keeps only in-frame clones and is missing some. The sample shows 150,000 or so clones, about 89% of them seen only once. Sequencing was carried out using peripheral blood. Receptors were obtained from a woman aged 70-85 years with COVID-19, enrolled during active disease. Each CDR3 is given with its conserved first and last residue.

V gene: TRBV2
J gene: TRBJ1-3
CDR3 protein: CASTYRAAGNTIYF

V gene: TRBV5-1
J gene: TRBJ2-5
CDR3 protein: CASSSGQLLQETQYF

V gene: TRBV6-4
J gene: TRBJ1-1
CDR3 protein: CASSDSRQGRITEAFF

V gene: TRBV5-1
J gene: TRBJ1-3
CDR3 protein: CASSFDGHSGNTIYF

V gene: TRBV5-6
J gene: TRBJ1-1
CDR3 protein: CASSFFYRINTEAFF

V gene: TRBV11-2
J gene: TRBJ1-1
CDR3 protein: CASSSRTGTAAFF

V gene: TRBV6-1
J gene: TRBJ1-5
CDR3 protein: CASSEGRTNQPQHF

V gene: TRBV28
J gene: TRBJ1-3
CDR3 protein: CASRPTGRNTIYF

V gene: TRBV21-1
J gene: TRBJ1-2
CDR3 protein: CASSTRQGSDYGYTF

V gene: TRBV30
J gene: TRBJ1-3
CDR3 protein: CAWTRQIRGRRNTIYF

V gene: TRBV6-5
J gene: TRBJ2-2
CDR3 protein: CASSVEPGTGELFF

V gene: TRBV3-1/TRBV3-2
J gene: TRBJ1-6
CDR3 protein: CASSAGGGQVNSPLHF

V gene: TRBV7-2
J gene: TRBJ2-7
CDR3 protein: CASSTYRTDLYEQYF

V gene: TRBV29-1
J gene: TRBJ1-1
CDR3 protein: CSVGAEQGASTEAFF

V gene: TRBV14
J gene: TRBJ2-5
CDR3 protein: CASSQNPRTVWEVVQETQYF

V gene: TRBV30
J gene: TRBJ1-2
CDR3 protein: CAWTTNYGYTF

V gene: TRBV15
J gene: TRBJ1-2
CDR3 protein: CATSRDQGFDGRFNYGYTF

V gene: TRBV11-1
J gene: TRBJ1-2
CDR3 protein: CASSFQTGTYGYTF

V gene: TRBV18
J gene: TRBJ2-2
CDR3 protein: CASSRSSANTGELFF

V gene: TRBV5-1
J gene: TRBJ2-1
CDR3 protein: CASTQVNEQFF

V gene: TRBV5-4
J gene: TRBJ1-2
CDR3 protein: CASSLDGTGGYGYTF

V gene: TRBV28
J gene: TRBJ1-1
CDR3 protein: CASSGRGRGEAFF